This T cell receptor beta chain was sequenced during a study of blood T cell repertoires in COVID-19. For the study at large: Samples of COVID-19 (acute and convalescent) were obtained from the United States, Italy and Spain. The cDNA or gDNA used as material had been derived from T cells, B-cell-depleted T cells, or PBMCs.

Germline loops: CDR1 SGHNT, CDR2 YYREEE (reference sequence). The CDR3 is 17 residues long. Deletions cut 0 bases from V and 0 bases from J, with 12 bases between. Profiling relied on immunoSEQ multiplex PCR, and the TCRdb table lists in-frame clones only, not all of them. The sample contains fewer than 150,000 clones, 65% to 80% of which appear only once. The chain couples TRBV5-4 to TRBJ2-2; maybe TRBD2 (5 bases). The sample taken for sequencing was peripheral blood. The origin of this receptor is a man in his forties or fifties with acute or convalescent COVID-19. CDR3 sequence reads: CASSLDVAAANTGELFF. CDR3 sequence (DNA): TGTGCCAGCAGCTTGGATGTTGCAGCGGCGAACACCGGGGAGCTGTTTTTT.